The 15 T cell receptor beta chains below come from one sample, sequenced in a study of T cells in Graves' hyperthyroidism and ophthalmopathy (dated by TCRdb to between 2019 and 2020). Libraries came from multiplex PCR. Instrument on record: Illumina HiSeq 2000. Amplification of TCR beta CDR3 regions was carried out from RNA transcripts. The first round of RT-PCR for the TCR CDR3 was performed with the HTBI primer set and the Qiagen OneStep RT-PCR kit. The public reads were reprocessed in TCRdb via fastp at Q25 and MiXCR, keeping in-frame beta chains. Every distinct CDR3 protein forms one entry, paired with its most common genes and DNA. This sample holds about 290,000 distinct CDR3 sequences; approximately 17% were observed only once. The ten most abundant clones make up around 34% of the sample. Sequenced: blood. Every receptor here comes from a man aged 25-45 years with Graves' hyperthyroidism.

As concerns this clonotype: Germline is not matched at one junction end, which may reflect a read error. The CDR3 DNA follows: TGTGCCAGTGGTATAGGTGCGGGCGACAATGAGCAGTTCTTC. Protein product: CASGIGAGDNEQFF. This chain connects TRBV19 to TRBJ2-1, with a tentative D call TRBD2 (5 bases). Germline values: CDR1 LNHDA, CDR2 SQIVND (reference sequence). The CDR3 has 14 residues.

This clonotype showed up many times. The J gene is TRBJ2-3, the V gene TRBV20-1; 12 bases line up with TRBD2. The CDR3 spans 17 residues. J was trimmed by 6 bases and V by 2 bases; bases with no gene match: 12. Germline-derived CDR1 and CDR2 are DFQATT and SNEGSKA (reference sequence). The CDR3 sequence: CSARLGTSGSYSDTQYF. The CDR3 nucleotides read TGCAGTGCTAGACTCGGGACTAGCGGGTCTTATAGCGATACGCAGTATTTT.

This clonotype was counted only a few times. V is TRBV11-3 and J is TRBJ2-7; no reliable D call. V dropped 1 base and J dropped 4 bases, with 11 bases sitting between them. The CDR3 covers 14 residues. The V gene's germline CDR1 is SGHNT and CDR2 YENEEA. The CDR3 DNA sequence: TGTGCCAGCAGCTTAGTTGCGGTCAGTTACGAGCAGTACTTC. Residues: CASSLVAVSYEQYF.

The rearrangement joins TRBV20-1 to TRBJ1-5; D not resolved. CDR3 length: 14 residues. V lost 3 bases and J lost 0, with 9 bases in between. Looked up from germline, CDR1 is DFQATT and CDR2 is SNEGSKA (reference sequence). The CDR3 DNA follows: TGCAGTGCTAGTAAAGGGAATAGCAATCAGCCCCAGCATTTT. Its translation: CSASKGNSNQPQHF.

Details on this clonotype: A much larger clone is a single base away; this may be a read error. CDR3 sequence reads: CAGSDRGLANEKLFF. CDR3 coding DNA: TGTGCCGGTTCGGACAGGGGGCTCGCTAATGAAAAACTGTTTTTT. The gene calls are TRBV12-3 or TRBV12-4 and TRBJ1-4; 11 positions agree with TRBD1. CDR3 length: 15 amino acids. Unmatched junction bases numbered 8, after V lost 11 bases and J lost 3 bases.

The chain recombines TRBV5-1 with TRBJ2-3; D is perhaps TRBD2 (6 bases). Germline loops: CDR1 SGHRS, CDR2 YFSETQ. CDR3 length equals 14 residues. The germline V and J ends were trimmed by 5 bases and 3 bases, with 13 bases remaining between them. In DNA, the CDR3 is TGCGCCAGCAGTCGGAGGGGAGGAACAGATACGCAGTATTTT. Its translation is CASSRRGGTDTQYF.

This clonotype has ten or more counts. This chain uses TRBV29-1 with TRBJ1-2, with TRBD1 matching 8 bases. The CDR3 sequence is 16 residues long. CDR1 is SQVTM and CDR2 is ANQGSEA in the germline V gene. V was pared by 5 bases and J by 1 base, with 12 bases of the junction left unmatched. The CDR3 protein is CSVTGDRQIHNYGYTF. In nucleotides, the CDR3 is TGCAGCGTTACCGGGGACAGGCAGATTCATAACTATGGCTACACCTTC.

This chain joins TRBV11-2 and TRBJ2-7; D is ambiguous. This CDR3 has 12 residues. Deletions cut 4 bases from V and 4 bases from J, with 8 bases between. Germline CDR1 is SGHAT and CDR2 is FQNNGV. For the CDR3, the DNA is TGTGCCAGCAGCTCCCCCAAGTACGAGCAGTACTTC. Amino acid sequence: CASSSPKYEQYF.

This clonotype was found a few times. The CDR3 here is CAISEALAGSYEQYF. CDR3 coding DNA: TGTGCCATCAGTGAGGCCTTAGCGGGGAGCTACGAGCAGTACTTC. This chain connects TRBV10-3 to TRBJ2-7; 8 positions match TRBD2. Germline CDR1 ENHRY, CDR2 SYGVKD. The CDR3 length is 15 residues. J was trimmed by 3 bases and V by 2 bases; bases with no gene match: 6.

This clonotype has at least ten counts. The chain has TRBV10-1 and TRBJ2-1; weak D call: TRBD1 (7 bases). Germline values: CDR1 WNHNN, CDR2 SYGVQD (reference sequence). V lost 5 bases to trimming and J lost 9 bases, with 17 bases between them. The CDR3 is made up of 14 amino acids. CDR3 DNA sequence: TGCGCCAGCAGTTCAGGGGGGACAGCTGGTGAGCAGTTCTTC. Translated: CASSSGGTAGEQFF.

The V and J genes are TRBV7-9 and TRBJ1-1; D uncertain. Germline V gene lookup returns CDR1 SEHNR and CDR2 FQNEAQ (reference sequence). V was pared by 1 base and J by 6 bases, with 6 bases between. The CDR3 has 12 residues. The CDR3 loop reads CASSLEGPEAFF. DNA for the CDR3: TGTGCCAGCAGCTTAGAAGGGCCTGAAGCTTTCTTT.

This clonotype was counted many times. The chain joins TRBV28 to TRBJ2-7; D may be TRBD1 or TRBD2 (5 bases each). V lost 3 bases, J lost 1 base, and 13 bases lay in between. Per germline, CDR1 MDHEN and CDR2 SYDVKM. The CDR3 has 15 residues. For the CDR3, the DNA is TGTGCCAGCAGTTTTAGAGGGGTTGGTTCCTACGAGCAGTACTTC. It translates to CASSFRGVGSYEQYF.

The chain is built from TRBV25-1 and TRBJ2-7; D may match TRBD1 or TRBD2 (5 bases each). Trimming took off 1 base at V and 2 bases at J, with 18 bases between the two ends. This CDR3 comprises 17 residues. Germline V gene lookup returns CDR1 MGHDK and CDR2 SYGVNS. CDR3 nucleotides: TGTGCCAGCAGTGAATCGGGAAAGGGACCCAAAGCCTACGAGCAGTACTTC. Protein product: CASSESGKGPKAYEQYF.

CDR3 sequence: CAWSVGQGQPQHF. In DNA form, the CDR3 reads TGTGCCTGGAGTGTGGGACAGGGTCAGCCCCAGCATTTT. This chain links TRBV30 with TRBJ1-5; 9 nucleotides match TRBD1. From germline, CDR1 is GTSNPN and CDR2 SVGIG (reference sequence). The CDR3 consists of 13 residues. Unmatched junction bases numbered 0, after V lost 0 bases and J lost 6 bases.

The genes are TRBV20-1 and TRBJ1-2; D possibly corresponds to TRBD1 (5 bases). The CDR3 spans 16 residues. Germline assignment: CDR1 DFQATT and CDR2 SNEGSKA (reference sequence). The V end lost 3 bases, the J end lost 4 bases, and 21 bases lay between the germline ends. In DNA form, the CDR3 reads TGCAGTGCTAGTAAACACCACGGGGCTCGGAGCTATGGCTACACCTTC. This gives the protein CSASKHHGARSYGYTF.